This record looks at one TCR beta chain sequence and its context. Antigen unknown. TCRdb used MiXCR to reprocess the reads, holding one entry per CDR3 protein. The sample shows under 40,000 distinct CDR3 sequences, roughly 54% of them seen only once. Germline CDR1 LNHDA, CDR2 SQIVND (reference sequence). The CDR3 covers 12 residues. V shed 11 bases and J shed 10 bases, with 18 bases lying between them. The sample is drawn from a study of T cell repertoires in cytomegalovirus infection. Study-wide context: It was recently identified HLA-C-restricted and well-studied HLA-B-restricted CMV epitopes that the study used.

The starting material was CD8+ T cells from cultured PBMCs, obtained from culture after CMV antigen stimulation. The origin of this receptor is a human donor in good health (CMV status not recorded). Some clones in this sample may be carry-over from other donors' samples. The chain uses TRBV19 and TRBJ2-1; D tentatively fits TRBD1 or TRBD2 (5 bases each). CDR3 sequence: CAPPVGEFEQFF. CDR3 nucleotides: TGTGCCCCTCCGGTGGGGGAATTCGAGCAGTTCTTC.